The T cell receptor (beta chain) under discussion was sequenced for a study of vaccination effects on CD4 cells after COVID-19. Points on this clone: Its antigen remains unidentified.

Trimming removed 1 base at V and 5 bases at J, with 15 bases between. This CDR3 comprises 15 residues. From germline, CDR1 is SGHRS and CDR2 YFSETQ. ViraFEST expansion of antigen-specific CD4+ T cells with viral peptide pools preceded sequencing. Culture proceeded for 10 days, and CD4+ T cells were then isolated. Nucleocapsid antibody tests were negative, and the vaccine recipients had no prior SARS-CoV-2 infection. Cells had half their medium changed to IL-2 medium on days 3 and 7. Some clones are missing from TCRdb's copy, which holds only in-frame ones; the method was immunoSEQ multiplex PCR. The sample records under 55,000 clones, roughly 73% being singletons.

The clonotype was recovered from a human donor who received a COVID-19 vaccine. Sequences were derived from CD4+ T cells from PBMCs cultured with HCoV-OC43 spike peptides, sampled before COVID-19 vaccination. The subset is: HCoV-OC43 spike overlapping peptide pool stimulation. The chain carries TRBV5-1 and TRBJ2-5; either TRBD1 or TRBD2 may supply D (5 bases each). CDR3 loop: CASSLHGVGEETQYF. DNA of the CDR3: TGCGCCAGCAGCTTGCACGGGGTAGGGGAGGAGACCCAGTACTTC.